A selection of T cell receptor beta chains follows, all from one sample in a study of T cell repertoires in cytomegalovirus infection. No antigens are known for them. TCRdb re-called the reads through MiXCR, storing one row per CDR3 protein. Among roughly 860,000 distinct CDR3 sequences listed, 32% were seen once. The specimen comprised cultured CD8+ T cells from PBMCs, sampled from culture after CMV antigen stimulation. The origin of the receptors is a human donor in good health (CMV status not recorded). Some clones in this sample may be carry-over from other donors' samples. The CDR3 runs from the conserved cysteine through the conserved F or W. The D gene is left open where the match is weak. Only some rows state a clone size, as once, few, many or a class for expanded clones.

V gene	D gene	J gene	clone size	CDR3 protein	CDR3 DNA
TRBV3-1	NA	TRBJ2-7	few	CASSHGTGMFTYEQYF	TGTGCCAGCAGCCACGGTACAGGGATGTTTACCTACGAGCAGTACTTC
TRBV7-8	TRBD2	TRBJ2-7	many	CASSLPGSGEQYF	TGTGCCAGCAGCCTCCCAGGTAGCGGGGAGCAGTACTTC
TRBV6-2/TRBV6-3	TRBD2	TRBJ2-1	NA	CASSYSNERGGWSYNEQFF	TGTGCCAGCAGTTACTCGAATGAGCGGGGGGGCTGGTCCTACAATGAGCAGTTCTTC
TRBV7-6	TRBD1	TRBJ1-4	NA	CASSLVQGEKLFF	TGTGCTAGCAGCCTGGTACAGGGGGAAAAACTGTTTTTT
TRBV6-6	TRBD1	TRBJ1-2	few	CASSYSTGGGEGYTF	TGTGCCAGCAGTTACTCGACCGGAGGGGGCGAAGGCTACACCTTC
TRBV6-1	NA	TRBJ1-1	many	CASSELPGVNTEAFF	TGTGCCAGCAGTGAATTGCCAGGGGTGAACACTGAAGCTTTCTTT
TRBV4-1	NA	TRBJ1-6	NA	CASSQDGGMNNSPLHF	TGCGCCAGCAGCCAAGATGGGGGGATGAATAATTCACCCCTCCACTTT
TRBV7-6	NA	TRBJ1-5	NA	CASSLRAGPDQPQHF	TGTGCCAGCAGCTTAAGGGCAGGTCCTGATCAGCCCCAGCATTTT
TRBV5-4	NA	TRBJ2-5	few	CAAFREGAIRAQETQYF	TGTGCCGCCTTCCGGGAGGGGGCGATCCGAGCACAAGAGACCCAGTACTTC
TRBV5-4	TRBD2	TRBJ2-3	few	CASSLFFSGGPLDTQYF	TGTGCCAGCAGCTTGTTTTTTAGCGGGGGCCCCTTAGATACGCAGTATTTT
TRBV7-6	TRBD2	TRBJ2-2	NA	CASGVLAGRTGELFF	TGTGCCAGCGGCGTACTAGCGGGGCGCACCGGGGAGCTGTTTTTT
TRBV12-3/TRBV12-4	TRBD2	TRBJ2-5	many	CASSPPAGGLGETQYF	TGTGCCAGCAGCCCACCCGCGGGGGGCCTTGGAGAGACCCAGTACTTC
TRBV28	NA	TRBJ2-1	NA	CASTVGQGGPYNEQFF	TGTGCCAGCACCGTAGGCCAGGGGGGACCCTACAATGAGCAGTTCTTC
TRBV7-6	NA	TRBJ1-2	NA	CASSLASPGTCSNYGYTF	TGTGCCAGCAGCTTAGCTTCACCCGGGACGTGCTCTAACTATGGCTACACCTTC
TRBV6-1	TRBD2	TRBJ2-2	NA	CASSEREWIAGSNTGGLFF	TGTGCCAGCAGTGAAAGAGAATGGATAGCGGGGTCGAACACCGGGGGGCTGTTTTTT
TRBV12-3/TRBV12-4	NA	TRBJ1-2	many	CASSLGVNYGYTF	TGTGCCAGCAGCTTAGGGGTTAACTATGGCTACACCTTC
TRBV6-5	NA	TRBJ1-5	NA	CASSPGPSYSNQPQHF	TGTGCCAGCAGTCCGGGACCGAGTTATAGCAATCAGCCCCAGCATTTT